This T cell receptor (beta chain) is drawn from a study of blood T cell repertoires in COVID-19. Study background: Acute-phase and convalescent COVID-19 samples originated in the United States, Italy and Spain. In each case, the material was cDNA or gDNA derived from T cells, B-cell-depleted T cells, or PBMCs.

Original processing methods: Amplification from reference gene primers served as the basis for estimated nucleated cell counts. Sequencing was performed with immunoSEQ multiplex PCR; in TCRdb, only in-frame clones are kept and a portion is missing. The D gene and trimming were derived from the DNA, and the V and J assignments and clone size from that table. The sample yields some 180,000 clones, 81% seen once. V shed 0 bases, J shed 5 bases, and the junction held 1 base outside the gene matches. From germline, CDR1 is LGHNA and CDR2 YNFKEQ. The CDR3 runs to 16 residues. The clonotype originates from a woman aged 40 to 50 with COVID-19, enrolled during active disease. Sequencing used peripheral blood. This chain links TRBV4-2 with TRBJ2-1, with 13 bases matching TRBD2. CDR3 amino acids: CASSQELAGGHNEQFF. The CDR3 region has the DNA TGTGCCAGCAGCCAAGAACTAGCGGGGGGGCACAATGAGCAGTTCTTC.